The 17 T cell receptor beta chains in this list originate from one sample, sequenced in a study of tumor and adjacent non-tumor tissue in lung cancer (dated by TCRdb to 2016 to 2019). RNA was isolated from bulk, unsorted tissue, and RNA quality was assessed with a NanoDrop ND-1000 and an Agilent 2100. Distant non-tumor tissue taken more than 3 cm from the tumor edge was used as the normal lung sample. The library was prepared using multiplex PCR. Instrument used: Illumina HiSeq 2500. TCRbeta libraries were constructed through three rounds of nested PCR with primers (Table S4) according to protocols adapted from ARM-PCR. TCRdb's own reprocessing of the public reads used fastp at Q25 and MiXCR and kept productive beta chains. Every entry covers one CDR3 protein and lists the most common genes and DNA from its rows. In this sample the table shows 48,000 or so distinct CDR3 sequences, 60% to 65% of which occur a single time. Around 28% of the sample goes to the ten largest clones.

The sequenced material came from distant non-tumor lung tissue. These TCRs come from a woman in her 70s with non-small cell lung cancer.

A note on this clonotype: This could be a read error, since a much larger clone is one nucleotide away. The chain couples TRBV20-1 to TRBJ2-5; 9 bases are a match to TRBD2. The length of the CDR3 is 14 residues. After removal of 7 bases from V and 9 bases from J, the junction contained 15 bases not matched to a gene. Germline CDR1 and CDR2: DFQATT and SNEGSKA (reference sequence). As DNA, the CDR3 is TGCAGTGATAGGCCGGGTCAAGCGGGAGGCCCCCAGTACTTC. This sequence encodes CSDRPGQAGGPQYF.

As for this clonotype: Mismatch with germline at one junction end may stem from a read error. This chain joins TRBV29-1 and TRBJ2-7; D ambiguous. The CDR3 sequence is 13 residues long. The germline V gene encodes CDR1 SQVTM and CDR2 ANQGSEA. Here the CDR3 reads CSVGLDRPYGQYF. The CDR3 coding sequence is TGCAGCGTTGGACTCGACCGACCCTACGGGCAGTACTTC.

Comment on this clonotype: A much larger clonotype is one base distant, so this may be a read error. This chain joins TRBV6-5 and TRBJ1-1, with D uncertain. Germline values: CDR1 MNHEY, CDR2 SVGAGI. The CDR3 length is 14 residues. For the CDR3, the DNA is TGTGTCAGCAGTTACTCGAGTTGGAACACTGAAGCTTTCTTT. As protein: CVSSYSSWNTEAFF.

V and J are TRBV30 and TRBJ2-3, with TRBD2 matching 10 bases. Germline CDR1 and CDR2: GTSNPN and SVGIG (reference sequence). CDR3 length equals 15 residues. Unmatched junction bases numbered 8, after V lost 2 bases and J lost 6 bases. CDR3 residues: CAWSRAGGQFDTQYF. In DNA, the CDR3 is TGTGCCTGGAGTAGAGCGGGAGGGCAATTTGATACGCAGTATTTT.

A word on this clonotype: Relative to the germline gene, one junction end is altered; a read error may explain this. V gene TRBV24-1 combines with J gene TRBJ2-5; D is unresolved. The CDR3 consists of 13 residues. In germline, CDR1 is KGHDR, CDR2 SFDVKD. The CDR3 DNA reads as TGTGCCACCAGTGACTCGTACCAAGAGACCCAGAACTTC. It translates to CATSDSYQETQNF.

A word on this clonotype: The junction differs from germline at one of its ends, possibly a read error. In nucleotides, the CDR3 is TGTGCCAGCAGCCGACCGACAGGGACTTCTCACACTGATGCTCTCTTT. It is translated as CASSRPTGTSHTDALF. V and J are TRBV28 and TRBJ1-1; 7 positions agree with TRBD1. Germline V gives CDR1 MDHEN, CDR2 SYDVKM. The CDR3 extends over 16 amino acids.

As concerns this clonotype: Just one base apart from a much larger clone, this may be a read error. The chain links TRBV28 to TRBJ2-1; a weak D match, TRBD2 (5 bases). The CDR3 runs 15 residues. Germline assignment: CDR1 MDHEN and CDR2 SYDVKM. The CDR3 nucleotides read TGTGCCAGCAGTTCAGCGGTAATCTCCTACAATGACCAGTTCTTC. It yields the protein CASSSAVISYNDQFF.

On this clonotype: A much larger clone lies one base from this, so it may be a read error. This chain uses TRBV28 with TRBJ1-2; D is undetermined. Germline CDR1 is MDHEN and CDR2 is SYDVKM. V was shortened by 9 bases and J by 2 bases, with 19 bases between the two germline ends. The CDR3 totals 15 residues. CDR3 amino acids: CARSRHGVSNYGYTF. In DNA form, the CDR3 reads TGTGCCAGAAGTCGTCACGGGGTGTCCAACTATGGCTACACCTTC.

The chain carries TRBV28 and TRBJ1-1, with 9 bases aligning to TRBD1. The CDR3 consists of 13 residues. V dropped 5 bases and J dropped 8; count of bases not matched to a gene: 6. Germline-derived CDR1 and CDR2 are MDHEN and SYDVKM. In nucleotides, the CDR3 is TGTGCCAGCAGTATACTTGACAGGGGGGAAGCTTTCTTT. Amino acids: CASSILDRGEAFF.

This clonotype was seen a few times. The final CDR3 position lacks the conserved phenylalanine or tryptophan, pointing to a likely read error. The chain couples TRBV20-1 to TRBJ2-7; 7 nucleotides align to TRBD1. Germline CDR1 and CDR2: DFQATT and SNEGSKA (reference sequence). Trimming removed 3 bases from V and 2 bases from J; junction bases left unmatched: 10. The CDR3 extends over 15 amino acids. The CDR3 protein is CSASPVRQGAYEQYL. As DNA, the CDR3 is TGCAGTGCTAGTCCTGTTAGGCAGGGGGCCTACGAGCAGTACCTC.

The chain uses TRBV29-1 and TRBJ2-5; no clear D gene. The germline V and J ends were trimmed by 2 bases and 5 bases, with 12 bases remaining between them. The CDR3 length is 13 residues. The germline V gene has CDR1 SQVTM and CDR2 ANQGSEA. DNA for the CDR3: TGCAGCGTTGAAATGGTGGTAGGGGAGACCCAGTACTTC. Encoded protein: CSVEMVVGETQYF.

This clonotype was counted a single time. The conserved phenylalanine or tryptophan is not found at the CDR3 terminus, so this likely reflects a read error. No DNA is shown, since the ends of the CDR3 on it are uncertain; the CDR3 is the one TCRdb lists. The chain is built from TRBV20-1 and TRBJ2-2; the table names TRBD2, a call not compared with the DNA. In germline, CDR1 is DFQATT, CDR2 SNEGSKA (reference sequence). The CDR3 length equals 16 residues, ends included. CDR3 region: CSARDEAGDHTGELFL.

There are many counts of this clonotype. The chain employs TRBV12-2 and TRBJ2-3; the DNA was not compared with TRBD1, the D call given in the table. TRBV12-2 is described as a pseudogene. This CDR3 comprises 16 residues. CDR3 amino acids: CASRPVRGGGTDTQYF. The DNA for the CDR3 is TGTGCAAGTCGCCCCGTCCGGGGGGGCGGCACAGATACGCAGTATTTT.

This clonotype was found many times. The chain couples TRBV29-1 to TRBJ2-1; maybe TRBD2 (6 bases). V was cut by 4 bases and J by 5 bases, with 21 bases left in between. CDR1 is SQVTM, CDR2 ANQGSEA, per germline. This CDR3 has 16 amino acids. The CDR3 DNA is TGCAGCGTTGGGTTGGGCGGGATTTCCTTCCACAATGAGCAGTTCTTC. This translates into CSVGLGGISFHNEQFF.

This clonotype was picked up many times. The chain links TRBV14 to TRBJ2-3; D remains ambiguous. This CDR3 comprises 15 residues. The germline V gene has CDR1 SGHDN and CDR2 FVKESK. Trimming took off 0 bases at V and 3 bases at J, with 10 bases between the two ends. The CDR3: CASSQDTLRTDTQYF. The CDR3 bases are TGTGCCAGCAGCCAAGATACACTCCGGACAGATACGCAGTATTTT.

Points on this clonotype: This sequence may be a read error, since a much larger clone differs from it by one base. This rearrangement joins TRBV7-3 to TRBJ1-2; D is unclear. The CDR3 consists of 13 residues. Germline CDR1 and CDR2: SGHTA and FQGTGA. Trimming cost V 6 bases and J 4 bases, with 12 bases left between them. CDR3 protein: CASSMGPCYGYTF. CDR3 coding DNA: TGTGCCAGCAGTATGGGCCCATGCTATGGCTACACCTTC.

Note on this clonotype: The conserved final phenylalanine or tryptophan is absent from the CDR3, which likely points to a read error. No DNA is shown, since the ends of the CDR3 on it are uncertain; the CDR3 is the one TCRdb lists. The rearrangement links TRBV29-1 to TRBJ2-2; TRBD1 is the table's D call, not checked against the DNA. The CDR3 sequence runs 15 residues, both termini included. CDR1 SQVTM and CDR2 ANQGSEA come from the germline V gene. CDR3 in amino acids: CSAQEDSLSAGELLL.